This T cell receptor (beta chain) was captured by sequencing in a study of OX40 agonist ivuxolimab in advanced cancers. Background on the study: Participants averaged roughly 57 years of age (range roughly 23 to 85) and were under 90% male.

V was clipped by 0 bases and J by 6 bases; unmatched bases: 15. CDR1 SGHRS and CDR2 YFSETQ come from the germline V gene. This CDR3 has 18 residues. Profiled with immunoSEQ multiplex PCR; TCRdb holds only in-frame clones, not every one. The sample carries approximately 54,000 clones, around 90% recorded once. V and J are TRBV5-1 and TRBJ1-5, with 7 bases identical to TRBD1. The TCR sequence derives from an adult with an advanced solid tumor such as melanoma, head and neck, liver or kidney cancer. Material: CD4+ or CD8+ T cells sorted from blood, obtained in a trial of the OX40 agonist ivuxolimab. CDR3 loop: CASSLVRLQEGARQPQHF. The CDR3 nucleotides are TGCGCCAGCAGCTTGGTTCGTCTCCAGGAGGGGGCTCGTCAGCCCCAGCATTTT.